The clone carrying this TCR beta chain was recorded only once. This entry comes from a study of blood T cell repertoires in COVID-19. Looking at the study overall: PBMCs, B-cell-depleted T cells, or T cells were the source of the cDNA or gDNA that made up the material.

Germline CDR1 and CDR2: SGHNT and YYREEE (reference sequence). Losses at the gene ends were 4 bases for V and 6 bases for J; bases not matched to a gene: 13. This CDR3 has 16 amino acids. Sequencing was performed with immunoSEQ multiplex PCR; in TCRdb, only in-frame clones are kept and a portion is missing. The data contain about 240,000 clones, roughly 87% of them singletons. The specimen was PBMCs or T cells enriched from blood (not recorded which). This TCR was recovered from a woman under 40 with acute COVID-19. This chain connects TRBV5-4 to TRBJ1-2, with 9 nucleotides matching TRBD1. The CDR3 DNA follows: TGTGCCAGCAGCCGACACCCGACAGGGGGGGAGGATGGCTACACCTTC. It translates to CASSRHPTGGEDGYTF.